This T cell receptor (beta chain) was documented in a study of identical twins' blood T cells (dated by TCRdb to the early 2010s). For the study in its entirety: The approximately twelve libraries, six for the alpha chain and six for the beta chain, together yielded approximately 48 million Illumina reads. The study compared TCR alpha and beta chain repertoires of three pairs of monozygous twins using next-generation sequencing to assess genetic influence on repertoire formation.

A note on this clonotype: Its antigen is still unknown. Base qualities were left out, and no much larger clone turns up one base away.

The donors were six healthy women who made up three monozygous twin pairs. All three twin pairs had been reared together and were thought likely to have met the same infectious agents and vaccines. TCR cDNA libraries were prepared from RNA that had been isolated from peripheral blood mononuclear cells. Broad study findings and their caveats: Looking at the most abundant TCRbeta clonotypes, every donor had more CDR3 sequences in common with her twin than with unrelated donors. V gene usage was reported to be markedly more similar within twin pairs than between unrelated donors, even among non-selected out-of-frame TCRbeta clonotypes. Environmental influences could not be excluded as an explanation for twin similarity, since twins were reared together. How many CDR3 clonotypes two donors shared depended mainly on the product of their cloneset sizes, and the twins did not clearly stray from this trend. The proposed role of the TCRalpha J segment in MHC recognition during thymic selection was stated to require validation by independent studies.

The library was produced with 5' RACE. Sequencing relied on an Illumina Genome Analyzer IIx. The RNA-based TCR cDNA libraries were made using a previously described protocol that was modified in several ways. To prevent cross-contamination, sample-specific barcodes were introduced on both ends of each TCR cDNA library during cDNA synthesis and amplification. As for the original processing: Each individual had between about 95,000 and nearly 500,000 identified clonotypes, and each library contained about 2 to 4 million CDR3-containing reads. Reads with improper barcode index combinations were discarded, after which clonesets were built for each library with the MiTCR software. MiTCR filtered or rescued low-quality reads and corrected PCR and sequencing errors when assembling CDR3 clonotypes. Artificial out-of-frame clonotypes were mapped to in-frame sequences, with one indel allowed in the CDR3, and then removed. Similarity in V and J gene usage between donors was calculated as the Jensen-Shannon divergence divided by the mean entropy. TCRdb reprocessing: public reads trimmed at Q25 with fastp, clones called with MiXCR, in-frame beta chains kept. Identical CDR3 protein sequences are pooled into one entry, listed with their most common genes and DNA. TCRdb, not the original authors, processed these V and J calls. The sample includes hundreds of thousands of distinct CDR3 sequences, with about 28% observed a single time. 6.1% of the sample is held by the ten biggest clonotypes.

The CDR3 covers 15 residues, taking in both the cysteine and the phenylalanine. Solely the CDR3 DNA is kept, with 45 bases framed from the first base. According to the germline V gene (reference sequence), CDR1 reads LNHDA and CDR2 reads SQIVND. V is trimmed back by 7 bases and J by 3 bases, and the junction contains 11 bases that no gene match accounts for. The V and J genes are TRBV19 and TRBJ2-7; TRBD2 agrees with 8 junctional bases. The receptor was derived from a woman aged 18 to 49 in good health. Sequencing was carried out using PBMCs. The CDR3 corresponds to CASTPGGGYVYEQYF. The nucleotide sequence is TGTGCCAGTACTCCCGGGGGGGGGTACGTCTACGAGCAGTACTTC.